The rows below give T cell receptor beta chains drawn from one sample of a study of identical twins. TCRdb itself ran the 5' RACE reads through MiXCR, one entry per CDR3 protein. This table has around 1.7 million distinct CDR3 sequences, around a third appearing once. Sequencing was performed on cord blood. Source of these receptors: a newborn girl in good health. The conserved cysteine and the conserved F or W are not part of the CDR3 here. Fields, in order: J gene, V gene, CDR3 protein.

TRBJ1-5,TRBV15,ATSRGVGAVINQPQH
TRBJ2-1,TRBV20-1,SARDGGRLNEQF
TRBJ2-2,TRBV4-1,ASSQVAGGIPNTGELF
.,TRBV7-9,ASSFFPVDHEQY
TRBJ2-3,TRBV29-1,SVKTGQGATDTQY
TRBJ1-2,TRBV29-1,SVEVVGYT
TRBJ2-7,TRBV12-3/TRBV12-4,ASSMTGYEQY
TRBJ2-1,TRBV28,ASSFTQRGPKTSSYNEQF
TRBJ2-2,TRBV5-1,ASSLETAGELF
TRBJ2-7,TRBV5-1,ASSFLTSDYEQY
TRBJ2-4,TRBV4-1,ASSQEGFGGPLLLAKNIQY
TRBJ2-1,TRBV7-8,ASSFVRLAGTNEQF
TRBJ1-6,TRBV18,ASSQDRAPLH
TRBJ2-3,TRBV9,ASSVRSGISTDTQY
TRBJ2-2,TRBV6-5,ASSLGTLDTGELF
TRBJ1-2,TRBV6-1,ASSEGGPNYGYT
TRBJ2-7,TRBV2,ASSEPGRAFHEQY
TRBJ2-3,TRBV20-1,SASRGVPTDTQY
TRBJ2-5,TRBV7-2,ASSLVGGGRETQY
TRBJ2-3,TRBV7-2,ASSLGGKDTQY
TRBJ2-3,TRBV24-1,ATSDSDGAGGTQY
TRBJ1-2,TRBV3-1,ASSRDRGHGLYGYT
TRBJ2-7,TRBV20-1,SARRDSGPYEQY
TRBJ2-4,TRBV7-2,ASSSTFPSGSLETRY
TRBJ2-4,TRBV3-1,ASSPVGVQNIQY
TRBJ2-4,TRBV6-5,ASSNPGGTNIQY
TRBJ2-3,TRBV5-1,ASSFNLGLGTDTQY
TRBJ2-4,TRBV13,ASSVNGLAGPLAKNIQY
TRBJ1-5,TRBV7-9,ASSLGYNQPQH
TRBJ1-2,TRBV5-1,ASSDRLYYGYT
TRBJ1-2,TRBV28,ASSLGEGWDARANYGYT
TRBJ2-3,TRBV20-1,SANSLAESRTDTQY
.,TRBV5-1,ASGRHLGGGNEQY
TRBJ1-2,TRBV20-1,SPPKQGTYGYT
TRBJ2-1,TRBV4-2,ASSQSVPGANEQF
TRBJ2-1,TRBV20-1,SARGYGTGLSEQF
TRBJ2-1,TRBV2,ASSATGSSYNEQF
TRBJ2-7,TRBV6-5,ASRPLTSGRSYEQY
.,TRBV14,ASSQDWRGEQY
TRBJ2-3,TRBV4-1,ASSQPTSGSTDTQY
TRBJ2-3,TRBV2,ASSEWSASTDTQY
TRBJ2-7,TRBV3-1,ASSRRLAGAGYEQY
TRBJ1-2,TRBV11-2,ASSLGISGQGAYYGYT
TRBJ1-2,TRBV28,ASSFFGGGLRYGYT
TRBJ2-1,TRBV5-1,ASSLAIRASYNEQF
TRBJ2-7,TRBV13,ASSTPGLAGGNEQY